The source of this T cell receptor (beta chain) is a study of EBV T-cell therapy then PD-1 blockade in nasopharyngeal carcinoma. Stated treatment: AdE1-LMPpoly-expanded autologous EBV-specific T-cell therapy followed by anti-PD-1 nivolumab. The CDR3 runs to 18 residues. Germline CDR1 and CDR2: LGHNA and YNFKEQ. V was shortened by 3 bases and J by 4 bases, with 23 bases between the two germline ends. As regards this clone: Its antigen is undetermined.

Method: immunoSEQ multiplex PCR; TCRdb's copy keeps in-frame clones and lacks some. There are fewer than 20,000 clones in the sample; approximately 88% occur only once, and 25% to 35% lies in the top ten. The TCR comes from a man in his forties with nasopharyngeal carcinoma. This chain connects TRBV4-2 to TRBJ2-3; no reliable D call. Material: CD8+ T cells from blood, obtained at day 0 from a patient whose treatment included autologous EBV-specific T cells and nivolumab. The chain's CDR3 is CASSHATGLLTWADTQYF. DNA of the CDR3: TGTGCCAGCAGCCATGCGACGGGCCTATTAACTTGGGCAGATACGCAGTATTTT.